This paragraph covers one T cell receptor beta chain sequence. Its cognate antigen has yet to be identified. No qualities accompany the bases; no much larger clone lies one base away. Cut back by 4 bases and 2 bases, the V and J ends lie 10 bases apart. Counted from cysteine to phenylalanine, this CDR3 has 13 amino acids. Solely the CDR3 DNA is kept, with 39 bases framed from the first base. The CDR1 and CDR2 encoded by the germline V gene (reference sequence) are GTSNPN and SVGIG. The data are from a study of blood T cell repertoires in COVID-19 (dated by TCRdb to the early 2020s). The study in broad terms: The collaborator samples originated in the United States, Italy and Spain and spanned the acute and convalescent phases of COVID-19. Where available, HLA class I and class II types were obtained from metadata supplied by the sample provider rather than from assay-based typing. A freely available public database, intended as a resource for researchers studying the immune response to SARS-CoV-2, is where the repertoires were released. Samples came from the ongoing ImmuneRACE study (first 160 participants) plus 1,254 subjects from 6 global collaborators. The material from the prospective study consisted of cDNA or gDNA derived from T cells, B-cell-depleted T cells, or PBMCs. Deeply sampled blood TCRbeta repertoires from subjects exposed to, actively infected with, or recovered from COVID-19 were included in the dataset. Sample metadata almost always included a de-identified subject ID, COVID-19 status, age in years and sex.

Samples from volunteer blood donors who had recovered from COVID-19 were contributed by a second Seattle source. Collaborating institutions collected whole blood in K2EDTA tubes following their own protocols. For TCRbeta analysis, collaborators shipped samples as frozen whole blood, isolated PBMCs, or DNA extracted from either of those sample types. TCRbeta CDR3 regions were amplified from genomic DNA using the immunoSEQ Assay, a bias-controlled multiplex PCR. In the authors' own workflow: The number of nucleated cells in each sample was estimated by amplification of reference gene primers within the assay. Sequence reads were collapsed and filtered to measure the absolute abundance of every unique TCRbeta CDR3 rearrangement. Productive Simpson clonality was computed per sample as the square root of Simpson's diversity index over productive rearrangements. Here the immuneACCESS table is served through TCRdb, limited to in-frame sequences with V and J called. Missing clones are a known gap in these copies; in checked studies unresolved V genes cover under half, and the rest lacks a known reason. V, J and clone size reflect that table, while D and trimming were determined from the DNA. A total of about 190,000 clones appear in this sample, roughly 88% of them only once. The ten largest clones add up to roughly 6.2% of the sample.

The investigation overall reported the following: Clinical and demographic metadata were provided uncurated, with the amount varying by source and participant.

Sequenced: peripheral blood. The source is a woman aged 40 to 55 who had recovered from COVID-19. The V and J segments used are TRBV30 and TRBJ2-3, with the identity of the D gene unclear. The CDR3 amino acid sequence is: CAWIFANTDTQYF. The nucleotide sequence reads TGTGCCTGGATATTCGCGAACACAGATACGCAGTATTTT.